This TCR beta chain was observed in a study of Graves' ophthalmopathy and Graves' hyperthyroidism. This clonotype was seen repeatedly, ten times or more. CDR3 regions of TCR beta were amplified from RNA transcripts. The authors performed first-round RT-PCR with HTBI primers and then a second-round multiplex PCR. TCRdb recomputed calls from the multiplex PCR reads with MiXCR, one row per CDR3 protein. The sample records more than 550,000 distinct CDR3 sequences, 35% to 45% being singletons. The material sequenced was peripheral blood. This sequence was found in an adult man with Graves' ophthalmopathy.

The CDR3 protein is CASGLVTGAVNYGYTF. CDR3 sequence (DNA): TGTGCTAGTGGTTTGGTAACAGGGGCAGTTAACTATGGCTACACCTTC. The chain employs TRBV12-5 and TRBJ1-2, with 7 bases matching TRBD1. The J segment lost 1 base and the V segment lost 0 bases, leaving 5 bases of the junction unmatched. Germline V CDR1 and CDR2: LGHNT, FRNRAP. The CDR3 sequence is 16 residues long.